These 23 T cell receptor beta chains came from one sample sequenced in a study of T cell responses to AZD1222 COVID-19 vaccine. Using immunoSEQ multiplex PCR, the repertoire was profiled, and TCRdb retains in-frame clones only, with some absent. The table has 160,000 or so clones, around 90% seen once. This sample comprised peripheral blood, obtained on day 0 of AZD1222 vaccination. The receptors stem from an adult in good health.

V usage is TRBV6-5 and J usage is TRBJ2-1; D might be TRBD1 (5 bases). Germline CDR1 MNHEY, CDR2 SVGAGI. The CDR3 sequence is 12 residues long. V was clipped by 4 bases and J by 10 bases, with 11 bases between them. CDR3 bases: TGTGCCAGCAGTTTAGATAGGGGCGAGCAGTTCTTC. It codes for CASSLDRGEQFF.

The CDR3, as DNA: TGTGCCAGCAGTTACTCGACCGGGGGCCACTATGGCTACACCTTC. It is translated as CASSYSTGGHYGYTF. The chain is built from TRBV6-5 and TRBJ1-2; a possible D gene is TRBD1 (6 bases). V dropped 0 bases and J dropped 3 bases, with 11 bases sitting between them. The CDR3 runs to 15 residues. Germline V gene data show CDR1 as MNHEY and CDR2 as SVGAGI.

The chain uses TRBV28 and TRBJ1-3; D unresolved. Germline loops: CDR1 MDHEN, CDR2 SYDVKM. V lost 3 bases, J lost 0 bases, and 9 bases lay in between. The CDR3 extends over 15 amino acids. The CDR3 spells CASSFGLTSGNTIYF. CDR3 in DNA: TGTGCCAGCAGTTTCGGATTGACCTCTGGAAACACCATATATTTT.

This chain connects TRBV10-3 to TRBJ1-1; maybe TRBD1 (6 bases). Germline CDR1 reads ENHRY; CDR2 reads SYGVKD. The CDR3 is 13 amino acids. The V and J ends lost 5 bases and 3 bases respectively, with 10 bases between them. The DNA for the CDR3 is TGTGCCATCAGTTCGGGGGCGTACACTGAAGCTTTCTTT. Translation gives CAISSGAYTEAFF.

CDR3: CATSQQGNTEAFF. The DNA for the CDR3 is TGTGCCACCAGTCAACAGGGGAACACTGAAGCTTTCTTT. This sequence joins TRBV15 and TRBJ1-1, with a possible D match to TRBD1 (6 bases). CDR1 and CDR2 (germline): LNHNV, YYDKDF (reference sequence). The V end was cut by 6 bases, the J end by 1 base, with 9 bases between. The CDR3 runs 13 residues.

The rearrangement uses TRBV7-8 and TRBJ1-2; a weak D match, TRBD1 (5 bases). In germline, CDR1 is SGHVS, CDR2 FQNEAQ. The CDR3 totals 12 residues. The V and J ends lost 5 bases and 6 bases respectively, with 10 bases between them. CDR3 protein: CASSLRVNGYTF. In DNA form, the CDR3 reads TGTGCCAGCAGCCTCAGGGTGAATGGCTACACCTTC.

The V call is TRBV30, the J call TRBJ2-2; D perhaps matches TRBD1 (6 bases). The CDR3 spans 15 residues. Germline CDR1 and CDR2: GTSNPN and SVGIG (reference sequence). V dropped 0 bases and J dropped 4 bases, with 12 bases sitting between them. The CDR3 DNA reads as TGTGCCTGGAGTGTACTTCCAGGGGCCACCGGGGAGCTGTTTTTT. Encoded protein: CAWSVLPGATGELFF.

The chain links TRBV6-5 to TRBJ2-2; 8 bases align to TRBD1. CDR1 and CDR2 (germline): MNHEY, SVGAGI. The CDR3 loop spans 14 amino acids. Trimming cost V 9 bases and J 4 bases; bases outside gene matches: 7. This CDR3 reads CASRDRLSTGELFF. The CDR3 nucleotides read TGTGCCAGTAGGGACAGGTTATCCACCGGGGAGCTGTTTTTT.

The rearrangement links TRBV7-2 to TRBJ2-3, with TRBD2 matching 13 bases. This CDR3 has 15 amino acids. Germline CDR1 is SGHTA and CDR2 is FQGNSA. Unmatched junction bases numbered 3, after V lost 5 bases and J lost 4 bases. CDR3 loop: CASSPTSGGPDTQYF. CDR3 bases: TGTGCCAGCAGCCCGACTAGCGGGGGGCCAGATACGCAGTATTTT.

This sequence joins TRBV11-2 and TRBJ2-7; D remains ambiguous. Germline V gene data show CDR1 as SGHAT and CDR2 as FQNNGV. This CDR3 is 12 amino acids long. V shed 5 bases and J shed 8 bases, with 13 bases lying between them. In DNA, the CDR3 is TGTGCCAGCAGCATCAGTAGACCCCAGCAGTACTTC. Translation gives CASSISRPQQYF.

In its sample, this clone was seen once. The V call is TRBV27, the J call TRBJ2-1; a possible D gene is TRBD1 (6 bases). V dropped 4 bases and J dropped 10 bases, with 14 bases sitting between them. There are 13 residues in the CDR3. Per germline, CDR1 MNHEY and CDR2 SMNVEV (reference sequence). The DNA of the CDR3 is TGTGCCAGCAGTTCCCACAGGGTTTGGGAGCAGTTCTTC. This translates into CASSSHRVWEQFF.

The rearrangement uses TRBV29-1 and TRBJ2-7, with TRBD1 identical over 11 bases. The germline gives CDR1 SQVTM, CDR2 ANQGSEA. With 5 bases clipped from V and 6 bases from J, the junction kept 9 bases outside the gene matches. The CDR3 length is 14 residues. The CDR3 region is CSVLMGQGGSEQYF. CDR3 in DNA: TGCAGCGTTTTGATGGGACAGGGGGGTTCCGAGCAGTACTTC.

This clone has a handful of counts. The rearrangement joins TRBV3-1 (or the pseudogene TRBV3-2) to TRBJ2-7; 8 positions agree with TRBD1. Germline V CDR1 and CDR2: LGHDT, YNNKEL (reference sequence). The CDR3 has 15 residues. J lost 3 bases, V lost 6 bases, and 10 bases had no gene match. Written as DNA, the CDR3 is TGTGCCAGCAGTCCCTCAGGGGGCCGTGGCTACGAGCAGTACTTC. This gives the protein CASSPSGGRGYEQYF.

The CDR3 reads CASSQRVQGLGEQFF. In DNA form, the CDR3 reads TGTGCCAGCAGTCAAAGGGTACAGGGGTTAGGTGAGCAGTTCTTC. The rearrangement joins TRBV6-5 to TRBJ2-1, with 7 bases aligning to TRBD1. CDR1 is MNHEY and CDR2 is SVGAGI in the germline V gene. CDR3 length: 15 residues. The ends lost 5 bases at V and 9 bases at J; junction bases unmatched: 13.

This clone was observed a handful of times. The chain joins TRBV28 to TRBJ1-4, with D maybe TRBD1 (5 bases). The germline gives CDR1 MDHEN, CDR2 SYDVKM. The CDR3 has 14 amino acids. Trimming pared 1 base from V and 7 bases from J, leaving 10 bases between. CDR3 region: CASSLFGGGEKLFF. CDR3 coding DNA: TGTGCCAGCAGTTTATTCGGGGGTGGTGAAAAACTGTTTTTT.

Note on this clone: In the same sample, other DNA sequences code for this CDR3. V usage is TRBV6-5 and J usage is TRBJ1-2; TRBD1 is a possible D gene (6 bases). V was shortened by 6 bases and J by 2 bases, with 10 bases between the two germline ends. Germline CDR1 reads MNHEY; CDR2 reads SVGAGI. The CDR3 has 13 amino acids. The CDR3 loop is CASSPTGNYGYTF. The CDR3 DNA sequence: TGTGCCAGCAGCCCCACAGGGAACTATGGCTACACCTTC.

The CDR3 spells CASTRTGVGNTIYF. For the CDR3, the DNA is TGTGCCAGTACCAGGACAGGGGTTGGAAACACCATATATTTT. The V call is TRBV19, the J call TRBJ1-3; TRBD1 aligns across 9 bases. This CDR3 has 14 amino acids. Trimming at V came to 7 bases and at J to 3 bases, leaving 4 bases not matched to a gene. Germline CDR1 and CDR2: LNHDA and SQIVND (reference sequence). The full variable domain, with the rest looked up from reference TRBV19 and TRBJ1-3, is DGGITQSPKYLFRKEGQNVTLSCEQNLNHDAMYWYRQDPGQGLRLIYYSQIVNDFQKGDIAEGYSVSREKKESFPLTVTSAQKNPTAFYLCASTRTGVGNTIYFGEGSWLTVV.

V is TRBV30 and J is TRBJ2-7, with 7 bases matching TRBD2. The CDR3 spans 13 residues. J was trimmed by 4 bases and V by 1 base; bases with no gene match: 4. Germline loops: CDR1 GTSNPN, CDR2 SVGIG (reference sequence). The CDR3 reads CAWSEASGYEQYF. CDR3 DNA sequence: TGTGCCTGGAGTGAGGCTAGCGGTTACGAGCAGTACTTC.

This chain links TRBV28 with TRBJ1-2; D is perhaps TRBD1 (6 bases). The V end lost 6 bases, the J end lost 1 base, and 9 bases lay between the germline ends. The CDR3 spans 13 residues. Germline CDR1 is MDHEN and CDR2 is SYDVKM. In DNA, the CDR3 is TGTGCCAGCAGCCAACAGGGTAACTATGGCTACACCTTC. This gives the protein CASSQQGNYGYTF.

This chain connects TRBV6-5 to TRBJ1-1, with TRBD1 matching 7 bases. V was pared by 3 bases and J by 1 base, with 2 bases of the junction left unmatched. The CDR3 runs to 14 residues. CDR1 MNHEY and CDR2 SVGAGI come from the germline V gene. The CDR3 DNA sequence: TGTGCCAGCAGTTATGGGACAGCGAACACTGAAGCTTTCTTT. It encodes CASSYGTANTEAFF.

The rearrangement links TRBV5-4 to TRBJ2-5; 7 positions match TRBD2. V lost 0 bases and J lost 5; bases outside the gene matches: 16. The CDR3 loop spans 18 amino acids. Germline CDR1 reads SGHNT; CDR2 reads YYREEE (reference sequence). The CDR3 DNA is TGTGCCAGCAGCTTGGTGAGTCGCAGCGGGACCTTCGGGGAGACCCAGTACTTC. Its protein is CASSLVSRSGTFGETQYF.

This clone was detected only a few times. The CDR3 region is CASSPTGPGDGYTF. The CDR3 nucleotides are TGTGCCAGCTCACCCACAGGGCCGGGGGATGGCTACACCTTC. The J gene is TRBJ1-2, the V gene TRBV18; a possible D gene is TRBD1 (6 bases). V was shortened by 3 bases and J by 6 bases, with 14 bases between the two germline ends. This CDR3 spans 14 amino acids. CDR1 is KGHSH, CDR2 LQKENI, per germline. The full variable domain, in which reference TRBV18 and TRBJ1-2 provide the parts outside the CDR3, is NAGVMQNPRHLVRRRGQEARLRCSPMKGHSHVYWYRQLPEEGLKFMVYLQKENIIDESGMPKERFSAEFPKEGPSILRIQQVVRGDSAAYFCASSPTGPGDGYTFGSGTRLTVV.

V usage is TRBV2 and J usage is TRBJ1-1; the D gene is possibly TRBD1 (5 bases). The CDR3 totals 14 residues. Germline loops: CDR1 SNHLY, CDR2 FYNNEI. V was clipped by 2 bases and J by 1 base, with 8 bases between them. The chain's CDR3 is CASSEQGGNTEAFF. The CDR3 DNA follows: TGTGCCAGCAGTGAACAGGGCGGGAACACTGAAGCTTTCTTT.